What follows describes a single T cell receptor beta chain. Its specific antigen is unknown. No quality values exist for individual bases; no much larger clone is one base distant. RNA was extracted using the RNeasy kit, and about 0.45 to 1 ug of the RNA was reverse transcribed with random hexamers. TCR beta CDR3 regions were amplified with the immunoSEQ multiplex PCR assay covering 54 Vbeta and 13 Jbeta segments. Bias from PCR amplification was corrected by using a synthetic template baseline for primer optimization and for computational correction. As for how the authors treated the data: Reads were assigned to V, D and J genes according to IMGT and analyzed in immunoSEQ Analyzer, with only productive sequences retained. Clonality was computed as one minus Shannon entropy normalized by log2 of the number of productive unique sequences. For each patient and control, public and private clones were evaluated among the 100 most prevalent clones. Clones were defined as Susac-specific if absent from the healthy and MS cohorts, from around 1,100 published viral clones and from other ImmuneACCESS disease sequences. In-frame beta chains were kept once TCRdb had trimmed the public reads at Q25 with fastp and called clones with MiXCR. Merged by CDR3 protein, the rows form single entries marked with the most common genes and DNA. The V and J calls and clone size are TCRdb's, not the authors'. Here the sample has about 100,000 distinct CDR3 sequences; nearly 97% occur a single time. In total, the top ten clones hold 0.3% of the sample.

Peripheral blood CD8+ and CD4+ T cells from healthy donors, Susac syndrome patients and multiple sclerosis patients were profiled using high-throughput TCR beta sequencing. Susac syndrome patients met recently defined diagnostic criteria for definite or probable disease. Bulk CD8+ and CD4+ T cells were purified magnetically by negative isolation, whereas CD8+ TEMRA cells were enriched by FACS. Blood was collected in EDTA tubes and processed within 24 hours, with PBMCs isolated through density gradient centrifugation. PBMCs intended for TCR sequencing were frozen in liquid nitrogen and were later thawed in a 37 degrees C water bath. A purity of at least 90% was achieved for sorted or isolated CD4+, CD8+ and CD8+ TEMRA cells. The sample belongs to a study of CD8 T cells in Susac syndrome (dated by TCRdb to between 2018 and 2020). Broadly, across the study: Among the Susac syndrome patients who were sequenced, clinically active disease was present in six and clinical remission was observed in roughly eight. The study compared CD8+ T cell repertoire clonality among roughly eleven healthy donors, around 14 Susac syndrome patients and roughly 16 multiple sclerosis patients. The study used repertoire sequencing to test whether antigen drove CD8+ T cell activation and differentiation in Susac syndrome. At blood withdrawal, Susac syndrome patients were either therapy-naive, taking corticosteroids (in some cases with IVIg as well), or taking IVIg alone.

What the research found in general, with its limitations: Susac syndrome CD8+ repertoires showed clonal expansion, highest in CD8+ TEMRA cells and greater in clinically active than remitting patients. Looking at Susac-specific public clones, the researchers identified approximately 15 in the total CD8+ repertoire and roughly 5 in the CD8+ TEMRA repertoire. The number of individuals in the TCR sequencing and HLA analysis was acknowledged as relatively small.

The sequence derives from a human donor with Susac syndrome. Specimen: CD8+ T cells from PBMCs.

The bases are TGTGCCAGCAGTGCTACAGGGTGGAACACTGAAGCTTTCTTT. This translates into CASSATGWNTEAFF. Recombination connected TRBV6-2 or TRBV6-3 to TRBJ1-1, and perhaps TRBD1 as D gene, on 6 matching bases. From a lookup of the germline V gene, CDR1 and CDR2 are MNHEY and SVGEGT. V and J lose 5 bases and 1 base, and a span of 11 bases separates them. The CDR3 contains 14 residues, cysteine and phenylalanine counted. Of all the DNA, just the CDR3 is kept, 42 bases in frame from base 1.